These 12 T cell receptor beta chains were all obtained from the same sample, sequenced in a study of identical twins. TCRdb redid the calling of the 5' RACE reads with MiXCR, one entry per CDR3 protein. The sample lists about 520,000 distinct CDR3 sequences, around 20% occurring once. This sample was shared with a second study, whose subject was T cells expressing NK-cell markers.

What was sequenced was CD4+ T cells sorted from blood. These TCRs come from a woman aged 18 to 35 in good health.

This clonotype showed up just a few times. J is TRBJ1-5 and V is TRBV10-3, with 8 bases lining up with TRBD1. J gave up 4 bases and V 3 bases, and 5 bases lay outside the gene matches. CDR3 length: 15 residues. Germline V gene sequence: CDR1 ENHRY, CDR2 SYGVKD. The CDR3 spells CAISDRTGTNQPQHF. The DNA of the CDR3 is TGTGCCATCAGTGACCGGACAGGGACAAATCAGCCCCAGCATTTT.

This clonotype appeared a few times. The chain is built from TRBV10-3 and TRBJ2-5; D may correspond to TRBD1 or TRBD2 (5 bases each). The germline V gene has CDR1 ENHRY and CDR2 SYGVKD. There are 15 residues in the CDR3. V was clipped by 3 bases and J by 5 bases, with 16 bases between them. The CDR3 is CAISDRPGTGETQYF. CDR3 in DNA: TGTGCCATCAGTGACCGCCCAGGGACGGGTGAGACCCAGTACTTC.

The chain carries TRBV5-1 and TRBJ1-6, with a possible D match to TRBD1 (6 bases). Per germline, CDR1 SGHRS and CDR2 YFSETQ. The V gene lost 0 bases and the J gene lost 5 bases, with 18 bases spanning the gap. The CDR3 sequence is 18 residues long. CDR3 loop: CASSLAIRGGPHNSPLHF. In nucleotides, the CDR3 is TGCGCCAGCAGCTTGGCGATTAGAGGGGGACCGCATAATTCACCCCTCCACTTT. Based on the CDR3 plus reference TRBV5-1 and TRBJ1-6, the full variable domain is KAGVTQTPRYLIKTRGQQVTLSCSPISGHRSVSWYQQTPGQGLQFLFEYFSETQRNKGNFPGRFSGRQFSNSRSEMNVSTLELGDSALYLCASSLAIRGGPHNSPLHFGNGTRLTVT.

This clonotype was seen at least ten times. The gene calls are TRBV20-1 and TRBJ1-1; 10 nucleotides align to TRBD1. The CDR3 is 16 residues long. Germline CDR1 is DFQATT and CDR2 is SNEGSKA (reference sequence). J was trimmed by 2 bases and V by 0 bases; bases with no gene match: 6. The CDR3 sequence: CSARDAGTGDNTEAFF. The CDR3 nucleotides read TGCAGTGCTAGAGACGCCGGGACAGGGGACAACACTGAAGCTTTCTTT.

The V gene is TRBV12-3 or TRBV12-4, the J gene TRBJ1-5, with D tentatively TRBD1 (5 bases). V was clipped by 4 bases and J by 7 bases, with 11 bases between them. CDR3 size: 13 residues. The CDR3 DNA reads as TGTGCCAGCAGTTACCGGGGGGAACAGCCCCAGCATTTT. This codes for CASSYRGEQPQHF.

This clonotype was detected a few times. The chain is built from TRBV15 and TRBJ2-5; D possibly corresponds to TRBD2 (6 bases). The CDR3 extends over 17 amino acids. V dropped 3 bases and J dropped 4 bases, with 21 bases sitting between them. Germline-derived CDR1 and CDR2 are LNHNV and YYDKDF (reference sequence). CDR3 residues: CATSSGVYREIGETQYF. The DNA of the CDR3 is TGTGCCACCAGCAGCGGGGTTTATCGGGAGATTGGAGAGACCCAGTACTTC.

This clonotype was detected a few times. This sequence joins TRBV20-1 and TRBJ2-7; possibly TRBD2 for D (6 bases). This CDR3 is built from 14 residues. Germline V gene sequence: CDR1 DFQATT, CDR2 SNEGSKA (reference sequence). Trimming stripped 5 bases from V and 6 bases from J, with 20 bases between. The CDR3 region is CSAPQPLAGVEQYF. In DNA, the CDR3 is TGCAGTGCTCCCCAGCCACTAGCCGGAGTCGAGCAGTACTTC.

This CDR3 reads CASSVISGGTDTQYF. Here the CDR3 DNA reads TGTGCCAGCAGCGTAATTAGCGGGGGCACAGATACGCAGTATTTT. J is TRBJ2-3 and V is TRBV9; 8 nucleotides agree with TRBD2. J gave up 1 base and V 1 base, and 2 bases lay outside the gene matches. This CDR3 region has 15 residues. The germline V gene encodes CDR1 SGDLS and CDR2 YYNGEE.

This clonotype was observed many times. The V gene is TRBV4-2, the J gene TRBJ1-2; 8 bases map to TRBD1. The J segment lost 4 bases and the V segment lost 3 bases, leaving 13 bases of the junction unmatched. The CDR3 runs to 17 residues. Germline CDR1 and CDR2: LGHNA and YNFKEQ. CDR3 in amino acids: CASSQRTGSLGVYGYTF. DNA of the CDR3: TGTGCCAGCAGCCAGAGGACAGGGAGCTTGGGGGTCTATGGCTACACCTTC.

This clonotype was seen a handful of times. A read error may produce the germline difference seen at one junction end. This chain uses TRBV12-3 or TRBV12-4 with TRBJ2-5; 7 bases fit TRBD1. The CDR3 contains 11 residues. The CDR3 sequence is CATGDSHRRDF. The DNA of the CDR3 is TGTGCCACTGGGGACAGCCATCGAAGGGACTTC.

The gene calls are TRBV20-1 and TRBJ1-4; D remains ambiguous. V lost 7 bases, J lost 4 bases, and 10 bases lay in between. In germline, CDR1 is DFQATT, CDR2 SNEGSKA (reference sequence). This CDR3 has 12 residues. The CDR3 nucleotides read TGCAGTGTCAACCGGCGTAATGAAAAACTGTTTTTT. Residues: CSVNRRNEKLFF.

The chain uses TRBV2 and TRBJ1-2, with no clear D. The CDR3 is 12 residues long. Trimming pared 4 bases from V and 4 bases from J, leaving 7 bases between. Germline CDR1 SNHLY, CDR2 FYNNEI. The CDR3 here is CASSGGIYGYTF. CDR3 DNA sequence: TGTGCCAGCAGTGGCGGTATCTATGGCTACACCTTC.